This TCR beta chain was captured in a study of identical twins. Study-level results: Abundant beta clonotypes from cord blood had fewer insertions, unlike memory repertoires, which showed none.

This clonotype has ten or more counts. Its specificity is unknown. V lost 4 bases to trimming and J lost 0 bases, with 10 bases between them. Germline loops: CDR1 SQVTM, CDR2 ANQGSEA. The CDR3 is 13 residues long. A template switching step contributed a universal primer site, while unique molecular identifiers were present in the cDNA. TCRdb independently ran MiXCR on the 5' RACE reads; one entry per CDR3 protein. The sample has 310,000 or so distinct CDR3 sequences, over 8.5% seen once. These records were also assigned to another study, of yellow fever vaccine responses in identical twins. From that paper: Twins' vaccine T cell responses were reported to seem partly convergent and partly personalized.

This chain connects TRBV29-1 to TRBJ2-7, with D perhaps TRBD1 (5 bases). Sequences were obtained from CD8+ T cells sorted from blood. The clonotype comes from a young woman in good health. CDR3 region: CSVGQHNSYEQYF. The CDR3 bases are TGCAGCGTTGGACAGCACAACTCCTACGAGCAGTACTTC.